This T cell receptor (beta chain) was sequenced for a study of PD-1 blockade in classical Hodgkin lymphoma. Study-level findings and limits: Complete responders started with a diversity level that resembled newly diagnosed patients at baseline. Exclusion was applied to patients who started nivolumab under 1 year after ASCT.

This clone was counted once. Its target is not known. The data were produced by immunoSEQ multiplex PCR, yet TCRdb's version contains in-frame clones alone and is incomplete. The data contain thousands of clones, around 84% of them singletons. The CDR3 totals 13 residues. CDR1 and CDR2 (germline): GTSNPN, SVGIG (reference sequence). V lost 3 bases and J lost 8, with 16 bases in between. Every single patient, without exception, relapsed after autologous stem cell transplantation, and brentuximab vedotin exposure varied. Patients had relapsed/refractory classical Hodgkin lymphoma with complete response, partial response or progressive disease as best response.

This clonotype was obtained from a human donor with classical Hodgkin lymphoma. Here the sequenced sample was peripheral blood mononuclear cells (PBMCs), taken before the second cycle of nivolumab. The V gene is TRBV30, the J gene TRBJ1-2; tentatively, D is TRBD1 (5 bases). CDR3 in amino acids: CAWRSRAPEGYTF. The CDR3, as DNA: TGTGCCTGGAGGAGCAGGGCCCCTGAGGGCTACACCTTC.